This T cell receptor beta chain stems from a study of blood T cell repertoires in COVID-19. The CDR3 consists of 18 residues. The V and J ends lost 2 bases and 5 bases, in that order; junction bases with no gene match: 15. Germline V CDR1 and CDR2: SGHRS, YFSETQ. Original processing methods: Cell counts per sample came from amplifying reference gene primers. The assay was immunoSEQ multiplex PCR, and TCRdb's table has in-frame clones only and misses some. That table gives V, J and clone size, and the DNA gave D and trimming. This table holds 120,000 or so clones, around 74% found once. The gene calls are TRBV5-1 and TRBJ2-5, with 10 nucleotides matching TRBD2. Source material: peripheral blood. The clonotype was recovered from a man between 60 and 70 years old with acute or convalescent COVID-19. The CDR3 sequence: CASSFSALAGVRGETQYF. CDR3 bases: TGCGCCAGCAGCTTTAGTGCCCTAGCGGGAGTTCGGGGGGAGACCCAGTACTTC.